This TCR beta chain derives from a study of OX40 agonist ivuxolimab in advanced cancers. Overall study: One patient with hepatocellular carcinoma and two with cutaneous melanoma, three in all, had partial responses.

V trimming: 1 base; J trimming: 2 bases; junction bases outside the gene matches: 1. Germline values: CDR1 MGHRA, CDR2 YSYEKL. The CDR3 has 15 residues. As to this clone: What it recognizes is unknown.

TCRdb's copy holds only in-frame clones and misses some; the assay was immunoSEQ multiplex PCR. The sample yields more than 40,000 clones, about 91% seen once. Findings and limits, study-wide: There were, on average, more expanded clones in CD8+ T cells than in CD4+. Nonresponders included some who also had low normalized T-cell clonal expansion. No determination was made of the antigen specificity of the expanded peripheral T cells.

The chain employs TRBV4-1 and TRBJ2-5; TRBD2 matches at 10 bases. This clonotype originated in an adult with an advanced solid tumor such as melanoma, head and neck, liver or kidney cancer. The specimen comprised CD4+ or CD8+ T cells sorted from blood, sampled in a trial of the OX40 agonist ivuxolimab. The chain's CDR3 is CASSQGTSGQETQYF. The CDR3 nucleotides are TGCGCCAGCAGCCAAGGGACTAGCGGACAAGAGACCCAGTACTTC.